This T cell receptor beta chain was obtained from a study of STAT5B mutations in CD4+ large granular lymphocyte leukemia. Libraries were prepared by immunoSEQ multiplex PCR; TCRdb keeps only in-frame clonotypes and omits some of them. The sample includes almost 20,000 clones, roughly 80% of them seen just once. V lost 7 bases and J 4 bases, leaving 10 bases between the germline ends. This CDR3 region has 12 residues. Looked up from germline, CDR1 is SGHAT and CDR2 is FQNNGV. The sample comprised CD4+ T cells from blood buffy coats. The chain is built from TRBV11-2 and TRBJ2-5; D gene uncertain. This TCR was sampled from a human donor in good health. As DNA, the CDR3 is TGTGCCAGCACCCCTTGGGGAGAGACCCAGTACTTC. It is translated as CASTPWGETQYF.